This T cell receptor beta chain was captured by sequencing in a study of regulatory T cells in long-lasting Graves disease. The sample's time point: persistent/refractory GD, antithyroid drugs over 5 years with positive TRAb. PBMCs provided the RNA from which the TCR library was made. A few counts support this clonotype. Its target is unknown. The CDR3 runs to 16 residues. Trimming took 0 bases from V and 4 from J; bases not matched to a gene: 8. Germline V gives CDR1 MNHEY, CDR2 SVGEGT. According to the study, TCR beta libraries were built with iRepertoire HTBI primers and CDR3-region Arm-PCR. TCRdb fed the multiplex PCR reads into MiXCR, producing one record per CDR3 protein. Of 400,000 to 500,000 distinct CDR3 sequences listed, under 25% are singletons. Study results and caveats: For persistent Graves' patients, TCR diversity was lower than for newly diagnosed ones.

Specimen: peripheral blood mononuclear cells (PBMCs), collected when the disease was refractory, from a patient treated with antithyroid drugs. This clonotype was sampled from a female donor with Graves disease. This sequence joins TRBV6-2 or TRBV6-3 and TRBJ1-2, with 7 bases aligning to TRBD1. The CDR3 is CASSYSSGGDSYGYTF. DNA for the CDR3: TGTGCCAGCAGTTACTCCTCAGGGGGGGATAGCTATGGCTACACCTTC.